The rows below give T cell receptor beta chains drawn from one sample of a study of CD8 T cells in Susac syndrome. TCRdb reprocessed the immunoSEQ multiplex PCR reads via MiXCR and lists one record per CDR3 protein. The data show 85,000 to 95,000 distinct CDR3 sequences, just under 95% seen once. Sequenced input: CD4+ T cells from PBMCs. These receptor sequences come from a human donor with Susac syndrome. CDR3s include the opening cysteine and the closing phenylalanine or tryptophan.

j_gene,v_gene,CDR3aa
TRBJ2-2,TRBV12-3/TRBV12-4,CASSTGLAGGANTGELFF
TRBJ2-5,TRBV28,CASSLGPSGGKETQYF
TRBJ1-1,TRBV25-1,CASSHGRGGTEAFF
TRBJ1-2,TRBV20-1,CSARDRGQGYTF
TRBJ1-2,TRBV30,CAWGQGLRGYTF
TRBJ1-5,TRBV28,CASSRIGGGSGNQPQHF
TRBJ2-5,TRBV11-2,CASSPDIGDGETQYF
TRBJ2-2,TRBV25-1,CASSALAGAGTGELFF
TRBJ2-7,TRBV6-5,CASSFEARSSYEQYF
TRBJ1-3,TRBV3-1,CASSQETGVSGNTIYF
TRBJ1-2,TRBV4-3,CASSQESRVSYGYTF
TRBJ2-4,TRBV15,CATSRDLAKNIQYF
TRBJ2-3,TRBV2,CASELGDTQYF
TRBJ1-5,TRBV20-1,CSARSWSEYQPQHF
TRBJ1-1,TRBV12-3/TRBV12-4,CASSWESEAFF
TRBJ2-6,TRBV4-1,CASSPTPGANVLTF
TRBJ1-6,TRBV3-1,CASSTLEDNSPLHF
TRBJ1-2,TRBV2,CATTVMAGYTF
TRBJ2-2,TRBV7-3,CASSLGVNTGELFF
TRBJ2-2,TRBV7-2,CASSLGGGGSTGELFF
TRBJ1-6,TRBV4-1,CASSRSGTENSPLHF
TRBJ1-6,TRBV6-2/TRBV6-3,CASSPTGESSPLHF
TRBJ2-1,TRBV14,CASSQVSPFNNEQFF
TRBJ1-1,TRBV29-1,CSVEALQVPYTEAFF
TRBJ2-3,TRBV10-3,CAIRDGRVTDTQYF
TRBJ1-2,TRBV20-1,CSAREEKGISGYTF
TRBJ2-7,TRBV15,CATSRGQGGRYEQYF
TRBJ1-2,TRBV2,CASSRRDASGYTF
TRBJ2-3,TRBV7-2,CASSLGRGASTDTQYF
TRBJ2-5,TRBV19,CASSVVDQETQYF
TRBJ2-5,TRBV4-3,CASSQNLEVTSGTQYF
TRBJ2-1,TRBV20-1,CSARAPSSYNEQFF
TRBJ2-2,TRBV30,CAWDKKNTGELFF
TRBJ2-5,TRBV29-1,CSVTGGMETQYF
TRBJ2-2,TRBV15,CATSRDWTGELFF
TRBJ1-1,TRBV2,CASSERRADTEAFF
TRBJ2-1,TRBV1,CTSSRRTGDEQFF